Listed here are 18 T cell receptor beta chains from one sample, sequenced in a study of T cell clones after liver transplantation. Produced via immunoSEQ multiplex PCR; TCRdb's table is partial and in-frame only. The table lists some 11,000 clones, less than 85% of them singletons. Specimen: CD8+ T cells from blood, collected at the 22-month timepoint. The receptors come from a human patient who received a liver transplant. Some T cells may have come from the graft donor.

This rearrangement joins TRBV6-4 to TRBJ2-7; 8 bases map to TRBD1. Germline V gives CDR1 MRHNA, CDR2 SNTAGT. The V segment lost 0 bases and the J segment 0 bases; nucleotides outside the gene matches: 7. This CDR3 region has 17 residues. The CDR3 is CASSDSYRGDGSYEQYF. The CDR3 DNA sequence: TGTGCCAGCAGTGACTCCTACAGGGGGGACGGCTCCTACGAGCAGTACTTC.

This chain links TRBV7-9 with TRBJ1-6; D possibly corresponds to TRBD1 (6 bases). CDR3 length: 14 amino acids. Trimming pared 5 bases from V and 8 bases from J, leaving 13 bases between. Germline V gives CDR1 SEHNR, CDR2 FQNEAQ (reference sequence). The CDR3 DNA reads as TGTGCCAGCAGCCAAGGGGGTTTGTATTCACCCCTCCACTTT. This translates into CASSQGGLYSPLHF.

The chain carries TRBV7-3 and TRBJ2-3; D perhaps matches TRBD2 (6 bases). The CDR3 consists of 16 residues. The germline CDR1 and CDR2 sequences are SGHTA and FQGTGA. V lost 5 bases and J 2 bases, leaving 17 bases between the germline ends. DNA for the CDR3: TGTGCCAGCAGCCCTCGGGCGGGACTCTCCACAGATACGCAGTATTTT. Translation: CASSPRAGLSTDTQYF.

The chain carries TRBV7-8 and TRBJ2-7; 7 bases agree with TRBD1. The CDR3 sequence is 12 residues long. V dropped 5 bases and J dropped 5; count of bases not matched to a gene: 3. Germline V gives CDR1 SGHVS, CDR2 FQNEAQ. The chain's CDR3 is CASSEGTDEQYF. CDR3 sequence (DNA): TGTGCCAGCAGCGAAGGGACAGACGAGCAGTACTTC.

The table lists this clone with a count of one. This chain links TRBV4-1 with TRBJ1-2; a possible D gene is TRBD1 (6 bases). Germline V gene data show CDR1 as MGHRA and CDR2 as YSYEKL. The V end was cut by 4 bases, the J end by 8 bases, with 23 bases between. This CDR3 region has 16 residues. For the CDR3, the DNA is TGCGCCAGCAGCCGGGAGTGGGAACCAGGGGTATTAGGCTACACCTTC. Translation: CASSREWEPGVLGYTF.

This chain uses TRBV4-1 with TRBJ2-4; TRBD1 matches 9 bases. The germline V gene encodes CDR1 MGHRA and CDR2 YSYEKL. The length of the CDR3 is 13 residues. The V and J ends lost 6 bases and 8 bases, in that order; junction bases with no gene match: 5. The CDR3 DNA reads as TGCGCCAGCAGTCGGACAGGGGAAGACATTCAGTACTTC. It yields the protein CASSRTGEDIQYF.

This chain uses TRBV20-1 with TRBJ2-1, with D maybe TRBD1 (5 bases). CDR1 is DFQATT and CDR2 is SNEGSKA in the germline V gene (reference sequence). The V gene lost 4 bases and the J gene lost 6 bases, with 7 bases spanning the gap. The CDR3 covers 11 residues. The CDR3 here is CSAKGSNEQFF. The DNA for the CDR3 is TGCAGTGCTAAGGGGTCCAATGAGCAGTTCTTC.

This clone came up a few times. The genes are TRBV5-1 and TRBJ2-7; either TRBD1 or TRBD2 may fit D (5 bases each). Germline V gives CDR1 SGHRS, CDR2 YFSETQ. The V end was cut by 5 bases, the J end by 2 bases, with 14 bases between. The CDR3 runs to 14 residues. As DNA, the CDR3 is TGCGCCAGCAGACACCGGGACGGAACCTACGAGCAGTACTTC. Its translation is CASRHRDGTYEQYF.

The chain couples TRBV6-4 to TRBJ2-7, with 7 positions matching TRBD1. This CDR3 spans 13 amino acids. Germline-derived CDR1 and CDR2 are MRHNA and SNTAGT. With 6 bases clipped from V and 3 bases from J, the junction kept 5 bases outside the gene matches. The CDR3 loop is CASSPGTDYEQYF. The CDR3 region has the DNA TGTGCCAGCAGCCCTGGGACAGACTACGAGCAGTACTTC.

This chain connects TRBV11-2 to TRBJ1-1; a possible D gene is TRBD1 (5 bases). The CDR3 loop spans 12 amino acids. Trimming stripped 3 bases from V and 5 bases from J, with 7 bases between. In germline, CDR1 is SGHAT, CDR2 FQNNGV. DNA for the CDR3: TGTGCCAGCAGCTTTGGGGGGACTGAAGCTTTCTTT. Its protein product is CASSFGGTEAFF.

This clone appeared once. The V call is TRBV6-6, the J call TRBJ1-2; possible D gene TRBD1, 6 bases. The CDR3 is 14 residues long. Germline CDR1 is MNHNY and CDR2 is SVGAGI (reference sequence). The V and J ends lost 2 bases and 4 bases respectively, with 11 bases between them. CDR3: CASSYLGGFYGYTF. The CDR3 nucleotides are TGTGCCAGCAGTTACCTTGGGGGCTTCTATGGCTACACCTTC.

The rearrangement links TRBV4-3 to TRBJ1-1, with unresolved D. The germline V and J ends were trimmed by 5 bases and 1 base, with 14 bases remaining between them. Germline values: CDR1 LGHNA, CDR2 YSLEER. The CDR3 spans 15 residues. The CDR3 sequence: CASSSSSRSNTEAFF. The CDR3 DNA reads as TGCGCCAGCAGCTCCTCGAGTAGATCGAACACTGAAGCTTTCTTT.

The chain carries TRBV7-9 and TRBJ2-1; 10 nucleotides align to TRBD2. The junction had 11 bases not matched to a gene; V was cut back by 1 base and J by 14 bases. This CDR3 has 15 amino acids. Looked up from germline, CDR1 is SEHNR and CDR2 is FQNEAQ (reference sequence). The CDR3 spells CASSLVGLASKTEFF. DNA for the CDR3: TGTGCCAGCAGCTTAGTGGGACTAGCGTCTAAGACGGAGTTCTTC.

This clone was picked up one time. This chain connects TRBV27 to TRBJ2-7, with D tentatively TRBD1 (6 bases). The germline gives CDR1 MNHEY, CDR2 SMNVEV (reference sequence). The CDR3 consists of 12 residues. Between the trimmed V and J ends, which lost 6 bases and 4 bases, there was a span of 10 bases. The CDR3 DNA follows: TGTGCCAGCAGCACAGGGAGATACGAGCAGTACTTC. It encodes CASSTGRYEQYF.

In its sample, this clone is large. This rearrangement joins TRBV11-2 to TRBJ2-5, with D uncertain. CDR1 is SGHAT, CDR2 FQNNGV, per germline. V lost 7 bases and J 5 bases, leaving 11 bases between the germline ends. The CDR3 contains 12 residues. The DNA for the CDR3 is TGTGCCAGCACCCTCTATAGTGAGACCCAGTACTTC. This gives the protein CASTLYSETQYF.

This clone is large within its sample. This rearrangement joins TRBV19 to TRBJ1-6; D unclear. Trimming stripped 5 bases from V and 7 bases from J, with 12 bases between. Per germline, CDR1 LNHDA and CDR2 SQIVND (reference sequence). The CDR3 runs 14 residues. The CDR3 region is CASSDDRENSPLHF. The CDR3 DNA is TGTGCCAGTAGTGACGACCGAGAAAATTCACCCCTCCACTTT.

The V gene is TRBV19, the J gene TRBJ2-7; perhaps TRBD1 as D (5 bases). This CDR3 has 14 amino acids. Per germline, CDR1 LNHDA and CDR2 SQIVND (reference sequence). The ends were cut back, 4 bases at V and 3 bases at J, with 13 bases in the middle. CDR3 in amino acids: CASSKSSGHYEQYF. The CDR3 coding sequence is TGTGCCAGTAGTAAAAGCTCTGGACACTACGAGCAGTACTTC.

The DNA of the CDR3 is TGTGCCAGCAGTTTATCGGGGGGGGGCACAGATACGCAGTATTTT. This sequence encodes CASSLSGGGTDTQYF. The rearrangement uses TRBV27 and TRBJ2-3, with TRBD2 identical over 7 bases. The germline gives CDR1 MNHEY, CDR2 SMNVEV (reference sequence). V shed 0 bases, J shed 1 base, and the junction held 1 base outside the gene matches. The CDR3 has 15 residues.